Listed below are T cell receptor beta chains from one sample, sequenced in a study of vaccination and CD4 T cells after COVID-19. TCRdb processed the PCR reads anew with MiXCR; each CDR3 protein has one entry. The sample consists of roughly 18,000 distinct CDR3 sequences, about 50% of them appearing once. Their antigens are not known. The source was CD4+ T cells from blood, cultured in vitro, collected about 7 months after SARS-CoV-2 vaccination. These receptors originate from a human donor who had recovered from COVID-19. Both conserved end residues are part of each CDR3. D genes are given only for firm matches. Some rows mark clone size as missing; the rest say once, few, many or name a class of expanded clone.

J gene	clone size	V gene	D gene	CDR3 protein	CDR3 DNA
TRBJ2-1	NA	TRBV7-3	TRBD2	CASSTGTSGSRISYNEQFF	TGTGCCAGCAGCACAGGGACTAGCGGGTCTCGAATCTCCTACAATGAGCAGTTCTTC
TRBJ2-1	NA	TRBV7-6	TRBD2	CASRPSGRRSYNEQFF	TGTGCCAGCAGACCTAGCGGGAGGAGGTCCTACAATGAGCAGTTCTTC
TRBJ1-3	NA	TRBV29-1	NA	CSVEDRAGAGNTIYF	TGCAGCGTTGAAGATAGGGCAGGGGCTGGAAACACCATATATTTT
TRBJ1-1	NA	TRBV19	NA	CASSITDGHGTEAFF	TGTGCCAGTAGTATAACGGACGGTCACGGCACTGAAGCTTTCTTT
TRBJ1-6	few	TRBV11-2	NA	CASSFRGRNSPLHF	TGTGCCAGCAGCTTTCGAGGAAGGAATTCACCCCTCCACTTT
TRBJ2-7	NA	TRBV28	NA	CASRTSSYEQYF	TGTGCCAGCAGGACTAGCTCCTACGAGCAGTACTTC
TRBJ2-7	NA	TRBV11-2	TRBD2	CASSLVRGGYEQYF	TGTGCCAGCAGCTTAGTCCGGGGGGGCTACGAGCAGTACTTC
TRBJ1-1	NA	TRBV15	NA	CATSRVSVRNTEAFF	TGTGCCACCAGCAGAGTTTCAGTCCGGAACACTGAAGCTTTCTTT
TRBJ1-1	NA	TRBV19	TRBD1	CASSSNRQGLNTEAFF	TGTGCCAGTAGCTCGAACCGACAGGGCTTGAACACTGAAGCTTTCTTT
TRBJ2-3	few	TRBV27	NA	CASSYRGGSDTQYF	TGTGCCAGCAGTTACCGCGGGGGCTCAGATACGCAGTATTTT
TRBJ1-2	NA	TRBV7-2	NA	CASSRGAGLDGYTF	TGTGCCAGCAGCCGGGGAGCCGGTCTCGATGGCTACACCTTC
TRBJ1-6	NA	TRBV7-8	TRBD1	CASSQDRGGASPLHF	TGTGCCAGCAGCCAGGACAGGGGAGGAGCTTCACCCCTCCACTTT
TRBJ2-2	NA	TRBV7-3	TRBD1	CASSSRGQGKPGELFF	TGTGCCAGCAGTTCTAGGGGGCAGGGTAAGCCCGGGGAGCTGTTTTTT
TRBJ1-6	NA	TRBV20-1	NA	CNARPTGRDYNSPLHF	TGCAATGCTAGACCTACAGGGCGAGATTATAATTCACCCCTCCACTTT
TRBJ2-1	few	TRBV7-9	TRBD1	CASSLGTGVRYEQFF	TGTGCCAGCAGCCTAGGGACAGGGGTAAGGTATGAGCAGTTCTTC
TRBJ2-3	few	TRBV20-1	NA	CSATPGPFTDTQYF	TGCAGTGCTACTCCGGGACCCTTCACAGATACGCAGTATTTT
TRBJ1-2	NA	TRBV7-2	NA	CASSYQGTDGYTF	TGTGCCAGCAGCTATCAGGGGACCGATGGCTACACCTTC
TRBJ2-3	few	TRBV2	NA	CASSPSTDTQYF	TGTGCCAGCAGCCCTAGCACAGATACGCAGTATTTT
TRBJ2-5	large	TRBV6-1	TRBD2	CASNLGSGRETQYF	TGTGCCAGCAACTTGGGGAGCGGGAGAGAGACCCAGTACTTC
TRBJ2-7	NA	TRBV20-1	TRBD1	CSADAGTGIYEQYF	TGCAGTGCCGACGCCGGGACAGGGATATACGAGCAGTACTTC
TRBJ1-5	large	TRBV20-1	NA	CSAHDRIGNQPQHF	TGCAGTGCTCATGACAGGATTGGGAATCAGCCCCAGCATTTT
TRBJ1-6	NA	TRBV6-5	TRBD1	CASSLRTGAPLHF	TGTGCCAGCAGTTTAAGGACAGGGGCACCCCTCCACTTT
TRBJ2-5	NA	TRBV20-1	TRBD2	CSASRSAGDFQETQYF	TGCAGTGCTAGTAGATCAGCGGGGGACTTTCAAGAGACCCAGTACTTC
TRBJ2-1	few	TRBV7-2	NA	CASSFRGHNEQFF	TGTGCCAGCAGCTTTCGGGGACACAATGAGCAGTTCTTC
TRBJ1-6	NA	TRBV28	NA	CASKSRQEDPRSYNSPLHF	TGTGCCAGCAAATCTCGGCAAGAAGACCCCCGCTCCTATAATTCACCCCTCCACTTT
TRBJ1-1	NA	TRBV7-9	TRBD1	CASRLGQGAITEAFF	TGTGCCAGCAGATTAGGCCAGGGGGCTATCACTGAAGCTTTCTTT
TRBJ2-1	NA	TRBV7-3	TRBD2	CASSRGLDWGYNEQFF	TGTGCCAGCAGTCGCGGACTAGACTGGGGCTACAATGAGCAGTTCTTC
TRBJ2-1	NA	TRBV6-4	NA	CASSYGLNNEQFF	TGTGCCAGCAGTTACGGACTGAATAATGAGCAGTTCTTC
TRBJ2-3	once	TRBV7-3	NA	CASSLTLGASSTQYF	TGTGCCAGCAGCTTAACGTTAGGTGCTAGCAGTACGCAGTATTTT
TRBJ2-5	NA	TRBV20-1	TRBD2	CSAQPGTTQETQYF	TGCAGTGCTCAACCCGGGACTACACAAGAGACCCAGTACTTC
TRBJ1-2	NA	TRBV15	NA	CATSRDVQEGGYTF	TGTGCCACCAGCAGAGATGTCCAGGAGGGTGGCTACACCTTC
TRBJ1-1	NA	TRBV19	TRBD1	CASSTGQAAEAFF	TGTGCCAGTAGTACCGGACAGGCCGCTGAAGCTTTCTTT